Detailed here is one T cell receptor beta chain. Its antigen specificity is not known. No much larger clone is present one base from it, and per-base qualities are unavailable. Measured from the cysteine to the phenylalanine, the CDR3 is 15 residues long. The kept DNA is CDR3 alone, 45 bases in frame from the first base. The germline V gene sets CDR1 to SGHRS and CDR2 to YFSETQ. The data originate from a study of shared T cell receptors in the human thymus (dated by TCRdb to about 2021). Regarding the study in general: The study examined how the human thymus generates shared, self-reactive T-cell receptor alpha chains.

The library came from the immunoSEQ multiplex PCR assay. TCRdb provides this immuneACCESS table in a form limited to in-frame rearrangements. Some clones are lacking; in checked studies, under half of them reflect an unresolved V gene, and why the rest are absent is not known. This sample gives some 760,000 clones in total; roughly 88% of them show up just once. The top ten clones comprise roughly 0.01% of the sample. The sample was also linked to a second study, of human thymus T cells. As that second study puts it: Immunologically healthy infants undergoing open corrective cardiac surgery for congenital heart defects in Finland were used as donors. Thymus tissue was collected as surgical resects that were removed during corrective cardiac surgery. Both the thymic and the peripheral blood repertoires appeared to show biased V and J gene segment usage. The related research found that thymic TCR repertoires overlapped highly between unrelated individuals. TCR alpha and beta repertoires from under 10 infant thymus samples and four related peripheral blood samples were characterized in the study. Donor ages ranging from about 6 to 244 days were recorded, and a handful of male and a couple of female infants were included in the cohort. Thymocytes were freed from the tissue by mechanical means and kept at -70 degrees C as pellets of roughly 10-32 million cells. Genomic DNA was extracted from frozen cell pellets with a QIAsymphony instrument. The immunoSEQ multiplex PCR assay was used to amplify the TCRB and TCRAD loci from a standardized quantity of quality-controlled genomic DNA. Amplicons spanned the V(D)J region at a length sufficient to cover the CDR3 and identify V and J genes. Amplicon sequencing was performed on an Illumina platform through the commercial immunoSEQ service. Primer bias and sequencing errors were corrected as previously described, and TCRAD and TCRB were defined on the basis of the IMGT database. Repertoires were analysed with immunoSEQ Analyzer 3.0 and VDJTools, covering basic statistics, V/J segment usage, diversity estimates, rarefaction and pairwise overlap. To estimate diversity, the Chao1, ChaoE, Efron-Thisted, Shannon and inverse Simpson indices were applied, and diversity was also estimated on datasets down-sampled to the smallest sample. For repertoire overlap, CDR3 nucleotide sequence, V gene and J gene had to match strictly, and clustering was done by Jaccard-based multidimensional scaling. On average, thymus samples yielded around 800,000 unique TCRB clonotypes, whereas blood samples yielded 65,000 to 100,000.

Sequencing was performed on thymocytes. This chain is built from TRBV5-1 and TRBJ2-5; the central 7 bases match TRBD1. TRBJ2-7 matches the DNA end more closely, so the J call is doubtful. The sequence came from a girl less than two years old with a congenital heart defect. Donor details come from another sample of the same person, matched by shared clones. The CDR3 sequence is CASSFRQGSSYEQYF. The DNA reads as follows: TGCGCCAGCAGCTTTCGACAGGGAAGCTCCTACGAGCAGTACTTC.